Below, one T cell receptor beta chain is given with its context. Its antigen is not known. Possible read error: a much larger clone is one base away. V was pared by 3 bases and J by 2 bases, with 14 bases between. This CDR3 is 15 amino acids long. Per germline, CDR1 MNHGY and CDR2 SVAAGI. The sample originates from a study of T cells in Graves' hyperthyroidism and ophthalmopathy. Whole-study findings and limits: Through a model of 13 V-J features, ophthalmopathy was separated from stable hyperthyroidism.

TCR beta CDR3 regions were amplified from RNA. RT-PCR in the first round (using the HTBI primer set) targeted the TCR CDR3. A single record per CDR3 protein comes from TCRdb applying MiXCR to the multiplex PCR reads. The sample carries about 600,000 distinct CDR3 sequences, roughly 15% recorded once. V usage is TRBV6-9 and J usage is TRBJ2-7, with D possibly TRBD2 on 7 matching bases. The material sequenced was blood. This clonotype originated in a woman between 45 and 65 years old with Graves' ophthalmopathy. In DNA, the CDR3 is TGTGCCAGCAGTTACGAGGCGGGGGCCACCTACGAGCAGTACTTC. Protein sequence: CASSYEAGATYEQYF.